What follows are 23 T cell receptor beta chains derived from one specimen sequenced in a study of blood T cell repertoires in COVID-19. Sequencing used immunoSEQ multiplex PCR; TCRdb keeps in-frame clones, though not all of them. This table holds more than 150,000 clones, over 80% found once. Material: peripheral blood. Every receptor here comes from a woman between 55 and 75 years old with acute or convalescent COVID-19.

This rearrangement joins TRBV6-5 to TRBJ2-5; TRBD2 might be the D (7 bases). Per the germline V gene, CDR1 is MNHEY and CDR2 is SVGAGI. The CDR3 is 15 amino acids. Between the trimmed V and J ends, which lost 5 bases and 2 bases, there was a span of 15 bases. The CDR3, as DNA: TGTGCCAGCAGTAACCCGCGGGGGCCTCAAGAGACCCAGTACTTC. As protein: CASSNPRGPQETQYF.

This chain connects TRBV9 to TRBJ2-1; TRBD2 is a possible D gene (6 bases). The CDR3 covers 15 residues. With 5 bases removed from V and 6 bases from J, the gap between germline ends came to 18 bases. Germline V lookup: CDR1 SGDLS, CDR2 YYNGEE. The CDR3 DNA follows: TGTGCCAGCAGTGCTGACCTTTTGACTAGCAATGAGCAGTTCTTC. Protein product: CASSADLLTSNEQFF.

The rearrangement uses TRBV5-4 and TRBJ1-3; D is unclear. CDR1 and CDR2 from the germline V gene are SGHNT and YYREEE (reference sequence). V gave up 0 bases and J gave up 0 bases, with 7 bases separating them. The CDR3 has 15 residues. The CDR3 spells CASSLGSGSGNTIYF. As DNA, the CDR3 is TGTGCCAGCAGCTTGGGTAGTGGCTCTGGAAACACCATATATTTT.

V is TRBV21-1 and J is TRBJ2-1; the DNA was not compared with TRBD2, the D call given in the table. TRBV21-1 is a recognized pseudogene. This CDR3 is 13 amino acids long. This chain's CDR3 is CASSKERGNEQFF. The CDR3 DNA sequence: TGTGCCAGCAGCAAAGAACGGGGGAATGAGCAGTTCTTC.

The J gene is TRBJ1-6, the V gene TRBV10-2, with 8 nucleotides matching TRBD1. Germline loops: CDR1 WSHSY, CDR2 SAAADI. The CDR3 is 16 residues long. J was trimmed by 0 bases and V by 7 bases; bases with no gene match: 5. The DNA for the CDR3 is TGCGCCAGCAATGACAGGGGTTCCTCCTATAATTCACCCCTCCACTTT. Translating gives CASNDRGSSYNSPLHF.

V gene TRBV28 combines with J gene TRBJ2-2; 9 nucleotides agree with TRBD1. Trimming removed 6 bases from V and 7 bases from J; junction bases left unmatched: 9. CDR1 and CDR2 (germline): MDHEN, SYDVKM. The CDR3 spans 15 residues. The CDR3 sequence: CASSRQGVLGGELFF. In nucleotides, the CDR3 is TGTGCCAGCAGCCGACAGGGGGTTTTGGGCGGGGAGCTGTTTTTT.

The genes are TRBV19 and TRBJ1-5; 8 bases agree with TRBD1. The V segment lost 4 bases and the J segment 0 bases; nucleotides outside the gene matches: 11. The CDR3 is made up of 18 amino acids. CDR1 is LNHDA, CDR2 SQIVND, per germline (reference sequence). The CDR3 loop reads CASSTKDRVGYSNQPQHF. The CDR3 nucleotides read TGTGCCAGTAGTACCAAGGACAGGGTAGGGTATAGCAATCAGCCCCAGCATTTT.

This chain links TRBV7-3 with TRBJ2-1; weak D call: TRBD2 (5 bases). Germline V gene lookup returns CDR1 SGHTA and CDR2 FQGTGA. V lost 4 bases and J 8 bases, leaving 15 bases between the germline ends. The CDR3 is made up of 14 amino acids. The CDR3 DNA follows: TGTGCCAGCAGCTCCATCTCCGGGGATGATGAGCAGTTCTTC. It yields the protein CASSSISGDDEQFF.

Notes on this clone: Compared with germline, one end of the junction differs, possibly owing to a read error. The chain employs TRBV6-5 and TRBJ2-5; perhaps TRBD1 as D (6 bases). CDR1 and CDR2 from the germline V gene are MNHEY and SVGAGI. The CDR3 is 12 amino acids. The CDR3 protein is CASSYSKGDVDF. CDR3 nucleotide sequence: TGTGCCAGCAGTTACTCGAAGGGGGACGTCGACTTC.

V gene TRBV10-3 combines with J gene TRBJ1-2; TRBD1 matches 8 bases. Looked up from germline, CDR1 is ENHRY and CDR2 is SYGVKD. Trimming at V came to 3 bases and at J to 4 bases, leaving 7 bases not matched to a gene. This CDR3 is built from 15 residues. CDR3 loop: CAISDRGLAAYGYTF. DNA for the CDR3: TGTGCCATCAGTGACAGGGGGCTTGCAGCCTATGGCTACACCTTC.

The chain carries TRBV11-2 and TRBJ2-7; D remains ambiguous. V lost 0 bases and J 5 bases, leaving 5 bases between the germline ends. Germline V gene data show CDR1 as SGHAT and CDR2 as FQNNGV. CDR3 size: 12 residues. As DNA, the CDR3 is TGTGCCAGCAGCTTAGATGTTAACGAGCAGTACTTC. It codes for CASSLDVNEQYF.

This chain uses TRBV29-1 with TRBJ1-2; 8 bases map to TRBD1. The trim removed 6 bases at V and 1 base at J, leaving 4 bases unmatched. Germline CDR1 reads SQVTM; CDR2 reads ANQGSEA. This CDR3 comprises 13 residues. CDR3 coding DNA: TGCAGCGTCGGACAGGGATATAACTATGGCTACACCTTC. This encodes CSVGQGYNYGYTF.

The CDR3 bases are TGTGCCAGCTCACCACGCGTTGCGGGGTACACCGGGGAGCTGTTTTTT. It encodes CASSPRVAGYTGELFF. The chain carries TRBV18 and TRBJ2-2; TRBD2 might be the D (6 bases). Deletions cut 1 base from V and 3 bases from J, with 12 bases between. Germline lookup yields CDR1 KGHSH and CDR2 LQKENI. The CDR3 has 16 amino acids.

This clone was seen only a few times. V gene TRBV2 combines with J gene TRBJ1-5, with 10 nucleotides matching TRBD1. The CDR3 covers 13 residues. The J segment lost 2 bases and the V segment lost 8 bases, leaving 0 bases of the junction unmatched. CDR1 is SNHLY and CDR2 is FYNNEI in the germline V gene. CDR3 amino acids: CASGQGGNQPQHF. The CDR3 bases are TGTGCCAGCGGACAGGGGGGCAATCAGCCCCAGCATTTT.

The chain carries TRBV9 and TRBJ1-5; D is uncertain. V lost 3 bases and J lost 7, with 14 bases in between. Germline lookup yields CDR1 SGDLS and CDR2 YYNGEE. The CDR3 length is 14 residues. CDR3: CASSADWGGQPQHF. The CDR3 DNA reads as TGTGCCAGCAGCGCCGATTGGGGAGGGCAGCCCCAGCATTTT. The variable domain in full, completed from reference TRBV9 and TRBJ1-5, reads DSGVTQTPKHLITATGQRVTLRCSPRSGDLSVYWYQQSLDQGLQFLIQYYNGEERAKGNILERFSAQQFPDLHSELNLSSLELGDSALYFCASSADWGGQPQHFGDGTRLSIL.

The CDR3, as DNA: TGTGCCAGCAGTTTAGGGAACAGGGAGCGGAATGAAAAACTGTTTTTT. Translated: CASSLGNRERNEKLFF. This chain joins TRBV28 and TRBJ1-4; D perhaps matches TRBD1 (6 bases). V gave up 2 bases and J gave up 5 bases, with 15 bases separating them. Germline V gene sequence: CDR1 MDHEN, CDR2 SYDVKM. The CDR3 sequence is 16 residues long.

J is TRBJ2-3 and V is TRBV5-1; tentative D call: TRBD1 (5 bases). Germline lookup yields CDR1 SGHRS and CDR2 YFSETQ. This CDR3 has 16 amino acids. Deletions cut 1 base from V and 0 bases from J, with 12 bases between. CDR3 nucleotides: TGCGCCAGCAGCTTGTATCCAGGGTTGAGCACAGATACGCAGTATTTT. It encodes CASSLYPGLSTDTQYF.

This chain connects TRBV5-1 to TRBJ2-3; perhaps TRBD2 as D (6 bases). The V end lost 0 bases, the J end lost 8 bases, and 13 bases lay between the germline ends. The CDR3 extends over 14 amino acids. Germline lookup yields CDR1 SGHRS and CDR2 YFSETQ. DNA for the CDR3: TGCGCCAGCAGCTTGGAAGGAGGGGACGCTACGCAGTATTTT. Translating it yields CASSLEGGDATQYF.

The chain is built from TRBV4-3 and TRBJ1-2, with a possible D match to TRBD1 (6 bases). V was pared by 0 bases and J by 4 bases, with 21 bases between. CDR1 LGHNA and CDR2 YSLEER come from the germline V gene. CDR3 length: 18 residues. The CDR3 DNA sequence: TGCGCCAGCAGCCAAGATTACTGGACTAGCGGGGGCCTCTATGGCTACACCTTC. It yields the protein CASSQDYWTSGGLYGYTF.

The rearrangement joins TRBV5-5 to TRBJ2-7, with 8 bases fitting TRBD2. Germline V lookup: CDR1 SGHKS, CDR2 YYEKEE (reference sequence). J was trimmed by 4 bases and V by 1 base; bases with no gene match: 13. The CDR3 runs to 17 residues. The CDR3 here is CASSLSPAGGTQYEQYF. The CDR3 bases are TGTGCCAGCAGCTTGTCCCCTGCGGGGGGTACCCAATACGAGCAGTACTTC.

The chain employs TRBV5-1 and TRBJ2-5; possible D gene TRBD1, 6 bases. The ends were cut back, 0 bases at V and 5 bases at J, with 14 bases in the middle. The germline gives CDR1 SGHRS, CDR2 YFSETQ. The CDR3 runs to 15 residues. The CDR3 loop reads CASSLASQGTETQYF. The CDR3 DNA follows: TGCGCCAGCAGCTTGGCCTCCCAGGGGACGGAGACCCAGTACTTC.

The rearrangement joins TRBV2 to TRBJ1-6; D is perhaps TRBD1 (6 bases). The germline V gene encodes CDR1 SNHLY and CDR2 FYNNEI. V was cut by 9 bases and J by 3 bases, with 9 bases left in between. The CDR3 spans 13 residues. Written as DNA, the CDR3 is TGTGCCAGTACGGACAGCTATAATTCACCCCTCCACTTT. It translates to CASTDSYNSPLHF.

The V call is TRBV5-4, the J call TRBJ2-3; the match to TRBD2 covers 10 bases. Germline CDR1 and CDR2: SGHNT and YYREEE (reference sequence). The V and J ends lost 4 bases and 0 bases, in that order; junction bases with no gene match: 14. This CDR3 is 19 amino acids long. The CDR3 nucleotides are TGTGCCAGCAGCAACCAATGGGCTAGCGGGGGACCCAGCACAGATACGCAGTATTTT. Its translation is CASSNQWASGGPSTDTQYF. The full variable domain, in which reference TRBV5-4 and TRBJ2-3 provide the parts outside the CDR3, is ETGVTQSPTHLIKTRGQQVTLRCSSQSGHNTVSWYQQALGQGPQFIFQYYREEENGRGNFPPRFSGLQFPNYSSELNVNALELDDSALYLCASSNQWASGGPSTDTQYFGPGTRLTVL.